The 25 T cell receptor beta chains in this list originate from one sample, sequenced in a study of T cells expressing NK-cell markers. Using the 5' RACE reads, TCRdb records one entry per CDR3 protein without DNA. The sample holds 400,000 to 550,000 distinct CDR3 sequences. Sequencing used blood T cells: a sorted CD56 or NKG2C T cell subset, CD4+ or CD8+ T cells, or bulk PBMC T cells (not recorded which). The receptors shown here come from a woman aged 18-70 years in good health.

The genes are TRBV9 and TRBJ1-6; lacking DNA, the TRBD1 call made by TCRdb goes unchecked. The germline V gene encodes CDR1 SGDLS and CDR2 YYNGEE. CDR3 length: 13 amino acids. CDR3 loop: CASSTRQDSPLHF.

CDR3 region: CASSDTGQDNEKLFF. V gene TRBV6-4 combines with J gene TRBJ1-4; TCRdb outputs TRBD1, but without DNA this stays unchecked. Germline CDR1 reads MRHNA; CDR2 reads SNTAGT. The CDR3 contains 15 residues.

The chain joins TRBV29-1 to TRBJ1-2; TCRdb outputs TRBD1, but without DNA this stays unchecked. The CDR3 runs 12 residues. Germline-derived CDR1 and CDR2 are SQVTM and ANQGSEA. The CDR3 region is CSVAGQFYGYTF.

V usage is TRBV29-1 and J usage is TRBJ1-2; TCRdb designates TRBD1, a call that cannot be tested without DNA. The CDR3 has 15 amino acids. Germline V lookup: CDR1 SQVTM, CDR2 ANQGSEA. This CDR3 is CSVDRTGQTTSGYTF.

The chain is built from TRBV4-3 and TRBJ2-7; with no DNA, the TCRdb D assignment of TRBD2 cannot be verified. Germline assignment: CDR1 LGHNA and CDR2 YSLEER. This CDR3 region has 16 residues. The CDR3 loop is CASSPSPSGISYEQYF.

CDR3 loop: CASLGPPGGTGELFF. The V gene is TRBV7-6, the J gene TRBJ2-2; the D call from TCRdb, TRBD2, cannot be confirmed without DNA. Per the germline V gene, CDR1 is SGHVS and CDR2 is FNYEAQ. The length of the CDR3 is 15 residues.

The CDR3 sequence is CASSLESGFNTIYF. The rearrangement uses TRBV11-2 and TRBJ1-3. Per germline, CDR1 SGHAT and CDR2 FQNNGV. The CDR3 is 14 amino acids.

This chain links TRBV6-5 with TRBJ2-7; absent DNA, TCRdb's TRBD2 call cannot be checked. The CDR3 has 15 amino acids. Germline CDR1 and CDR2: MNHEY and SVGAGI. The CDR3 sequence is CASSLDSGGKIEQYF.

The rearrangement uses TRBV7-2 and TRBJ1-5; the D call of TRBD1 rests on TCRdb alone, since no DNA is present to check it. CDR3 size: 15 residues. The germline V gene encodes CDR1 SGHTA and CDR2 FQGNSA. CDR3 loop: CASSLLSDSNQPQHF.

The chain is built from TRBV18 and TRBJ2-7; TCRdb selects TRBD1, and the lack of DNA leaves this call unchecked. CDR1 and CDR2 from the germline V gene are KGHSH and LQKENI. CDR3 length: 13 amino acids. CDR3 amino acids: CASSPEQGYEQYF. The full variable domain, in which reference TRBV18 and TRBJ2-7 provide the parts outside the CDR3, is NAGVMQNPRHLVRRRGQEARLRCSPMKGHSHVYWYRQLPEEGLKFMVYLQKENIIDESGMPKERFSAEFPKEGPSILRIQQVVRGDSAAYFCASSPEQGYEQYFGPGTRLTVT.

This chain links TRBV7-9 with TRBJ2-2. The CDR3 runs 17 residues. Germline-derived CDR1 and CDR2 are SEHNR and FQNEAQ (reference sequence). CDR3 sequence reads: CASSLSVGQFTTGELFF.

J is TRBJ2-3 and V is TRBV12-3 or TRBV12-4; TCRdb's assignment of TRBD1 cannot be checked, as there is no DNA. The CDR3 is 14 amino acids. CDR3 protein: CASSRTGRTDTQYF.

J is TRBJ2-7 and V is TRBV7-2. Germline V gene lookup returns CDR1 SGHTA and CDR2 FQGNSA. The CDR3 totals 13 residues. CDR3: CASSPQRVGEQYF.

The rearrangement joins TRBV20-1 to TRBJ1-5. The length of the CDR3 is 13 residues. Germline V lookup: CDR1 DFQATT, CDR2 SNEGSKA (reference sequence). CDR3 in amino acids: CSAIYRARGPQHF.

This chain uses TRBV20-1 with TRBJ2-7; TCRdb names TRBD1, which stays unverified in the absence of DNA. Germline V gene lookup returns CDR1 DFQATT and CDR2 SNEGSKA (reference sequence). The CDR3 is 14 residues long. CDR3: CSAPTQAYRNEQYF.

The rearrangement links TRBV29-1 to TRBJ2-7. The CDR3 consists of 14 residues. Germline CDR1 reads SQVTM; CDR2 reads ANQGSEA. CDR3: CSVGADRGFREQYF.

The rearrangement uses TRBV20-1 and TRBJ1-1. Germline assignment: CDR1 DFQATT and CDR2 SNEGSKA (reference sequence). CDR3 length equals 11 residues. The CDR3 sequence is CSGESNTEAFF.

The chain joins TRBV9 to TRBJ2-3; TCRdb's assignment of TRBD1 cannot be checked, as there is no DNA. Germline V gene lookup returns CDR1 SGDLS and CDR2 YYNGEE. The CDR3 has 16 residues. The CDR3 protein is CASSVGAASFLDTQYF. Filled out from reference TRBV9 and TRBJ2-3, the complete variable domain reads DSGVTQTPKHLITATGQRVTLRCSPRSGDLSVYWYQQSLDQGLQFLIQYYNGEERAKGNILERFSAQQFPDLHSELNLSSLELGDSALYFCASSVGAASFLDTQYFGPGTRLTVL.

The CDR3 here is CASGPRGQTRSTDTQYF. The genes are TRBV5-1 and TRBJ2-3; with no DNA, the TCRdb D assignment of TRBD2 cannot be verified. Per germline, CDR1 SGHRS and CDR2 YFSETQ. This CDR3 is 17 amino acids long.

The chain employs TRBV14 and TRBJ1-3; the TRBD1 assignment by TCRdb is unverifiable without DNA. The CDR3 contains 17 residues. Germline V lookup: CDR1 SGHDN, CDR2 FVKESK. The CDR3 loop reads CASSHYDSLISGNTIYF.

The rearrangement uses TRBV29-1 and TRBJ1-1; the TCRdb D gene call, TRBD1, has no DNA to confirm it. The CDR3 is 13 amino acids. CDR1 is SQVTM and CDR2 is ANQGSEA in the germline V gene. The CDR3 spells CSVEAQGNTEAFF.

The chain is built from TRBV18 and TRBJ2-2; TCRdb picks TRBD1, but there is no DNA to check that call. Germline loops: CDR1 KGHSH, CDR2 LQKENI. The CDR3 consists of 15 residues. The CDR3 loop is CASSQGTVNTGELFF.

The chain links TRBV12-3 or TRBV12-4 to TRBJ1-1; lacking DNA, the TRBD1 call made by TCRdb goes unchecked. This CDR3 contains 14 residues. CDR3: CASSSWTGMTEAFF.

This rearrangement joins TRBV7-9 to TRBJ1-6; without DNA, the TCRdb call of TRBD1 cannot be checked. There are 14 residues in the CDR3. CDR1 is SEHNR and CDR2 is FQNEAQ in the germline V gene (reference sequence). This CDR3 is CASSYVGQESPLHF.

This rearrangement joins TRBV24-1 to TRBJ2-1; TCRdb's assignment of TRBD1 cannot be checked, as there is no DNA. The CDR3 sequence is 13 residues long. Germline V gene data show CDR1 as KGHDR and CDR2 as SFDVKD. This CDR3 is CATGAGVYNEQFF.